The sequence of this T cell receptor (beta chain) was determined in a study of sequential checkpoint blockade in melanoma (dated by TCRdb to the late 2010s). A note on the overall study: Patients were randomized 1:1 to first-line nivolumab followed by ipilimumab (arm A) or ipilimumab followed by nivolumab (arm B). Maintenance nivolumab was given following each of the two trial sequences.

In light of the paper, this sample's treatment or condition label describes: randomized to nivolumab then ipilimumab (arm A) or the reverse (arm B). None of the trial patients had been given prior DNA-damaging chemotherapy. Live CD3+CD8+ cells negative for CD19 and CD56 were sorted from thawed PBMCs on a FACS Aria II flow cytometer. The samples were obtained from melanoma patients enrolled in CheckMate 064, an open-label, randomized phase II trial testing sequential checkpoint blockade. Leukapheresis was used to collect peripheral blood mononuclear cells, which were then purified with Ficoll-Paque and frozen in human serum with around 10% DMSO. Right after sorting, the blood CD3+CD8+ cells were verified to be >95% pure, and DNA extraction followed. Details on this clone: It lacks a known antigen. Base qualities are not at hand, and no much larger clone is one base apart.

CDR1 is given as SGHVS and CDR2 as FQNEAQ, both from the germline V gene. Including cysteine and phenylalanine, the CDR3 has 15 amino acids. Here the CDR3 DNA is all that survives: 45 bases in frame from base 1. Here V drops 5 bases and J drops 7 bases, and the junction holds 8 bases not matched to any gene. Broader findings and caveats from the paper: The response-prediction model combining TCR metrics and mutation burden needs validation in larger, independent patient cohorts.

The immunoSEQ Assay was used to immunosequence TCRbeta CDR3 regions from genomic DNA. Before high-throughput sequencing, the genomic DNA was amplified using bias-controlled multiplex PCR. On the study's bioinformatics: To quantify the absolute abundance of each unique TCRbeta CDR3 region, the sequences were collapsed and filtered. Clonality, defined as 1 minus Pielou's evenness, was calculated using productive rearrangements only. A previously published method was used to identify clones whose frequencies were significantly greater in on-treatment samples than in baseline samples. The immuneACCESS repertoire file appears here via TCRdb, limited to in-frame rearrangements. These files lack a portion of the clones; in checked studies, under half of the deficit traces to unresolved V genes, and the cause of the others is not known. V, J and clone size were drawn from that table, and D and trimming were deduced from the DNA. In all, the sample holds more than 7,500 clones, and around 71% of those were seen once. The top ten hold nearly 25% of the sample.

The sequence derives from a human donor with melanoma. Specimen: CD8+ T cells sorted from blood (inferred from file names), collected from a patient given nivolumab and ipilimumab in sequence. The chain couples TRBV7-8 to TRBJ2-1; 10 nucleotides in the junction match TRBD2. The base sequence is TGTGCCAGCAGCCCCCTTTCTAGCGGGAGAAATGAGCAGTTCTTC. Its translation reads: CASSPLSSGRNEQFF.